This T cell receptor beta chain stems from a study of T cells in tumors after PD-1 blockade. Across the study: Either cemiplimab 350 mg every 2 weeks or pembrolizumab 200 mg every 3 weeks was given. Peripheral blood samples averaged 36,536 unique clonotypes and 100,000 to 130,000 templates.

Assay: immunoSEQ multiplex PCR; the TCRdb copy retains only in-frame clones and omits some. The table includes about 19,000 clones, about 84% detected once. Input was about 600 ng to 6,004 ng of genomic DNA from tumor or blood. Overall study results and limits: Approximately 41% of tumor TCR clonotypes were also found in blood.

On this clone: The antigen is undetermined.

The ends lost 8 bases at V and 8 bases at J; junction bases unmatched: 8. CDR3 length: 12 residues. The TCR originated in a human donor with advanced basal cell or squamous cell carcinoma (not recorded which). The chain employs TRBV12-3 or TRBV12-4 and TRBJ1-2, with 7 bases identical to TRBD1. The sequences come from PBMCs, collected after anti-PD-1 therapy. The DNA of the CDR3 is TGTGCCAGCTTGTCGGGGACAGACGGCTACACCTTC. Encoded protein: CASLSGTDGYTF.